This is a list of T cell receptor beta chains from one sample in a study of blood T cell repertoires in COVID-19. TCRdb's copy holds only in-frame clones and misses some; the assay was immunoSEQ multiplex PCR. This repertoire shows over 200,000 clones, 85% found once; its top ten account for about 17%. The sequenced material came from PBMCs or T cells enriched from blood (not recorded which). The receptors here all came from a man in his forties who had recovered from COVID-19. The CDR3 runs from the conserved cysteine through the conserved F or W. A D gene is named only where the DNA matches it firmly. The size field is filled for only some rows; it gives once, few, many or a size class.

D gene: .
J gene: TRBJ2-1
clone size: .
V gene: TRBV27
CDR3 protein: CASSNPGFNEQFF
CDR3 DNA: TGTGCCAGCAGCAACCCAGGGTTCAATGAGCAGTTCTTC

D gene: TRBD2
J gene: TRBJ2-3
clone size: .
V gene: TRBV19
CDR3 protein: CASSQGLAGNLRTQYF
CDR3 DNA: TGTGCCAGTAGCCAGGGACTAGCGGGAAATTTACGTACGCAGTATTTT

D gene: .
J gene: TRBJ1-4
clone size: .
V gene: TRBV5-1
CDR3 protein: CASRAGNEKLFF
CDR3 DNA: TGCGCCAGCCGCGCGGGAAACGAAAAACTGTTTTTT

D gene: .
J gene: TRBJ2-7
clone size: once
V gene: TRBV5-1
CDR3 protein: CASSTTYEQYF
CDR3 DNA: TGCGCCAGCAGCACAACCTACGAGCAGTACTTC

D gene: TRBD2
J gene: TRBJ2-1
clone size: .
V gene: TRBV5-1
CDR3 protein: CASSLLASGRAVGNEQFF
CDR3 DNA: TGCGCCAGCAGCTTGTTGGCTAGCGGGAGGGCTGTTGGCAATGAGCAGTTCTTC

D gene: .
J gene: TRBJ2-1
clone size: .
V gene: TRBV6-2/TRBV6-3
CDR3 protein: CASSYFGNEQFF
CDR3 DNA: TGTGCCAGCAGTTACTTCGGGAATGAGCAGTTCTTC

D gene: TRBD1
J gene: TRBJ1-5
clone size: .
V gene: TRBV6-6
CDR3 protein: CASSPSQGQRNQPQHF
CDR3 DNA: TGTGCCAGCAGTCCGTCCCAGGGACAGCGCAATCAGCCCCAGCATTTT

D gene: TRBD2
J gene: TRBJ2-1
clone size: .
V gene: TRBV7-3
CDR3 protein: CASSPARGGNEQFF
CDR3 DNA: TGTGCCAGCAGCCCCGCGCGGGGGGGCAATGAGCAGTTCTTC

D gene: TRBD1
J gene: TRBJ2-7
clone size: .
V gene: TRBV18
CDR3 protein: CASSRRTGTGHDEQYF
CDR3 DNA: TGTGCCAGCTCACGGAGAACCGGGACAGGGCACGACGAGCAGTACTTC

D gene: TRBD1
J gene: TRBJ2-5
clone size: .
V gene: TRBV4-2
CDR3 protein: CASSRDGTVGQETQYF
CDR3 DNA: TGTGCCAGCAGCCGGGATGGGACAGTGGGCCAAGAGACCCAGTACTTC

D gene: TRBD1
J gene: TRBJ2-7
clone size: .
V gene: TRBV19
CDR3 protein: CASSKRDRAREQYF
CDR3 DNA: TGTGCCAGTAGTAAGCGAGACAGGGCCCGCGAGCAGTACTTC

D gene: TRBD2
J gene: TRBJ2-7
clone size: .
V gene: TRBV2
CDR3 protein: CASSEAGLVDEQYF
CDR3 DNA: TGTGCCAGCAGTGAAGCGGGACTAGTCGACGAGCAGTACTTC

D gene: TRBD2
J gene: TRBJ2-5
clone size: .
V gene: TRBV14
CDR3 protein: CASSPRAGGQTQYF
CDR3 DNA: TGTGCCAGCAGCCCGCGGGCGGGAGGGCAGACCCAGTACTTC

D gene: TRBD1
J gene: TRBJ1-1
clone size: .
V gene: TRBV11-3
CDR3 protein: CASSDTGGGNTEAFF
CDR3 DNA: TGTGCCAGCAGCGACACAGGGGGAGGGAACACTGAAGCTTTCTTT

D gene: .
J gene: TRBJ1-4
clone size: .
V gene: TRBV5-5
CDR3 protein: CASSSNFGNLEKLFF
CDR3 DNA: TGTGCCAGCAGCTCTAATTTCGGGAACTTGGAAAAACTGTTTTTT

D gene: .
J gene: TRBJ2-7
clone size: .
V gene: TRBV10-3
CDR3 protein: CAIRGEYEQYF
CDR3 DNA: TGTGCCATCAGAGGAGAGTACGAGCAGTACTTC

D gene: .
J gene: TRBJ2-5
clone size: .
V gene: TRBV7-9
CDR3 protein: CASSPPFGAEAGWETQYF
CDR3 DNA: TGTGCCAGCAGCCCCCCATTCGGAGCCGAAGCTGGATGGGAGACCCAGTACTTC

D gene: .
J gene: TRBJ2-5
clone size: .
V gene: TRBV19
CDR3 protein: CASRSSQETQYF
CDR3 DNA: TGTGCCAGTAGGTCCAGTCAAGAGACCCAGTACTTC

D gene: .
J gene: TRBJ1-1
clone size: .
V gene: TRBV6-2/TRBV6-3
CDR3 protein: CASSYSTGLRTEAFF
CDR3 DNA: TGTGCCAGCAGTTACTCCACAGGGTTGCGCACTGAAGCTTTCTTT

D gene: .
J gene: TRBJ2-1
clone size: .
V gene: TRBV6-5
CDR3 protein: CASSYSDSDNEQFF
CDR3 DNA: TGTGCCAGCAGTTACAGCGATTCCGACAATGAGCAGTTCTTC

D gene: .
J gene: TRBJ1-1
clone size: .
V gene: TRBV7-2
CDR3 protein: CASSLGSSEKAFF
CDR3 DNA: TGTGCCAGCAGCTTAGGGAGTTCGGAGAAAGCTTTCTTT

D gene: TRBD1
J gene: TRBJ2-4
clone size: .
V gene: TRBV6-2/TRBV6-3
CDR3 protein: CASSPDRVAAKNIQYF
CDR3 DNA: TGTGCCAGCAGCCCTGACAGGGTGGCGGCCAAAAACATTCAGTACTTC

D gene: .
J gene: TRBJ2-7
clone size: .
V gene: TRBV21-1
CDR3 protein: CASSKAGGSGYEQYF
CDR3 DNA: TGTGCCAGCAGCAAAGCTGGCGGTAGCGGCTACGAGCAGTACTTC

D gene: TRBD2
J gene: TRBJ2-1
clone size: .
V gene: TRBV15
CDR3 protein: CATSRWTSGRTYNEQFF
CDR3 DNA: TGTGCCACCAGCAGATGGACTAGCGGGAGAACCTACAATGAGCAGTTCTTC

D gene: TRBD2
J gene: TRBJ2-5
clone size: .
V gene: TRBV13
CDR3 protein: CASSLASGRAGTQYF
CDR3 DNA: TGTGCCAGCAGCTTAGCTAGCGGGAGGGCTGGGACCCAGTACTTC

D gene: .
J gene: TRBJ2-5
clone size: .
V gene: TRBV18
CDR3 protein: CASSPSLQETQYF
CDR3 DNA: TGTGCCAGCTCACCATCCCTCCAAGAGACCCAGTACTTC

D gene: .
J gene: TRBJ2-1
clone size: .
V gene: TRBV9
CDR3 protein: CASSVELAPYNEQFF
CDR3 DNA: TGTGCCAGCAGCGTAGAACTAGCCCCCTACAATGAGCAGTTCTTC

D gene: TRBD1
J gene: TRBJ1-2
clone size: .
V gene: TRBV6-5
CDR3 protein: CASSSRQGNGYTF
CDR3 DNA: TGTGCCAGCAGTTCGAGACAGGGGAATGGCTACACCTTC

D gene: TRBD2
J gene: TRBJ2-1
clone size: .
V gene: TRBV3-1/TRBV3-2
CDR3 protein: CASSWVPGLAGYNEQFF
CDR3 DNA: TGTGCCAGCAGCTGGGTCCCCGGACTAGCGGGGTACAATGAGCAGTTCTTC

D gene: .
J gene: TRBJ1-5
clone size: few
V gene: TRBV5-8
CDR3 protein: CASSLRVGNQPQHF
CDR3 DNA: TGTGCCAGCAGCTTGAGAGTTGGCAATCAGCCCCAGCATTTT

D gene: TRBD1
J gene: TRBJ2-1
clone size: .
V gene: TRBV7-2
CDR3 protein: CASSLTGVYNEQFF
CDR3 DNA: TGTGCCAGCAGCTTGACAGGGGTCTACAATGAGCAGTTCTTC

D gene: TRBD1
J gene: TRBJ2-1
clone size: .
V gene: TRBV2
CDR3 protein: CASSLRSTGVSGNEQFF
CDR3 DNA: TGTGCCAGCAGTCTTCGTTCGACAGGGGTCAGTGGCAATGAGCAGTTCTTC

D gene: TRBD2
J gene: TRBJ2-7
clone size: once
V gene: TRBV3-1/TRBV3-2
CDR3 protein: CATQRGGLAGIRLQQYF
CDR3 DNA: TGTGCCACTCAAAGGGGGGGACTAGCGGGAATCCGATTGCAGCAGTACTTC

D gene: .
J gene: TRBJ2-7
clone size: .
V gene: TRBV7-9
CDR3 protein: CASSAGNYEQYF
CDR3 DNA: TGTGCCAGCAGCGCAGGAAACTACGAGCAGTACTTC

D gene: TRBD1
J gene: TRBJ2-7
clone size: .
V gene: TRBV2
CDR3 protein: CASTEGQGTNEQYF
CDR3 DNA: TGTGCCAGCACAGAGGGACAGGGTACTAACGAGCAGTACTTC

D gene: TRBD1
J gene: TRBJ1-6
clone size: few
V gene: TRBV10-2
CDR3 protein: CASSETGGSPLHF
CDR3 DNA: TGCGCCAGCAGTGAAACAGGGGGATCACCCCTCCACTTT

D gene: .
J gene: TRBJ2-1
clone size: .
V gene: TRBV15
CDR3 protein: CATSREGAPGNEQFF
CDR3 DNA: TGTGCCACCAGCAGGGAGGGGGCGCCGGGCAATGAGCAGTTCTTC

D gene: .
J gene: TRBJ2-7
clone size: .
V gene: TRBV5-6
CDR3 protein: CASSLGPGEGYEQYF
CDR3 DNA: TGTGCCAGCAGCTTGGGTCCAGGGGAGGGCTACGAGCAGTACTTC

D gene: .
J gene: TRBJ2-1
clone size: once
V gene: TRBV3-1/TRBV3-2
CDR3 protein: CASSQTTLAKGGNEQFF
CDR3 DNA: TGTGCCAGCAGCCAAACAACTCTAGCGAAAGGCGGGAATGAGCAGTTCTTC

D gene: TRBD1
J gene: TRBJ1-6
clone size: .
V gene: TRBV19
CDR3 protein: CASSPWDRAYSPLHF
CDR3 DNA: TGTGCCAGTAGTCCTTGGGACAGGGCGTATTCACCCCTCCACTTT